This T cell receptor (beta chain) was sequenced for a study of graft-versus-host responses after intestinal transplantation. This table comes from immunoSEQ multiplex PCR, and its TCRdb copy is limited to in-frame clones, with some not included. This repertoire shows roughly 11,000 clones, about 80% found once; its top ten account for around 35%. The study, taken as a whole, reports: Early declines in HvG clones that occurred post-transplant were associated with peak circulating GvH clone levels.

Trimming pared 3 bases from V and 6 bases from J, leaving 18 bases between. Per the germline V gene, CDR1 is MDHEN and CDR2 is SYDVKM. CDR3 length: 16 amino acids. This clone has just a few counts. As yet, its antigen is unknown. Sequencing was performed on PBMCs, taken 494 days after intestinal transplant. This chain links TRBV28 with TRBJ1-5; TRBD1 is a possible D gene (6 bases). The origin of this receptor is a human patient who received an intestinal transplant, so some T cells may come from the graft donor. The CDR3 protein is CASSFAGNGQTQPQHF. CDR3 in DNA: TGTGCCAGCAGTTTTGCAGGTAACGGACAGACTCAGCCCCAGCATTTT.